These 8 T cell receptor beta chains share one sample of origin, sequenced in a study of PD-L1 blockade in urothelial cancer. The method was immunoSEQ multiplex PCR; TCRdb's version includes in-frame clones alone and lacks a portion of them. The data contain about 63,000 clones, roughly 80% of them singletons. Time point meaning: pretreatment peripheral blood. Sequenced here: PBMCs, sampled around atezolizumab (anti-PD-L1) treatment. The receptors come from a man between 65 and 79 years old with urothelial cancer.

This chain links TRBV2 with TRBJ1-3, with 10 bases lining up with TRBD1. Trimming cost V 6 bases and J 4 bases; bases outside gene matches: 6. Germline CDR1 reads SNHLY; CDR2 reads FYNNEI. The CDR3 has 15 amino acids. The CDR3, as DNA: TGTGCCAGCAGAGCAGACAGGGGGCCGGGAAACACCATATATTTT. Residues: CASRADRGPGNTIYF.

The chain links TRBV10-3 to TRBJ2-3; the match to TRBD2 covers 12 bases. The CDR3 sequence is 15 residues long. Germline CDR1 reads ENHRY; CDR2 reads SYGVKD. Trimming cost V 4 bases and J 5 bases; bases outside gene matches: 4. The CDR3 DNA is TGTGCCATCAGTGGGACTAGCGGGGCTGGAGATACGCAGTATTTT. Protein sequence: CAISGTSGAGDTQYF.

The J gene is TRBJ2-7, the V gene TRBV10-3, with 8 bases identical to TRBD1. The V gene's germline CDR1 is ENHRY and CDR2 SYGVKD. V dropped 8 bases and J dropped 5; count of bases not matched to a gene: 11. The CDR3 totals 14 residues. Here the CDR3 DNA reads TGTGCCATCGGATGGACAGGGAAGTGGGACGAGCAGTACTTC. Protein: CAIGWTGKWDEQYF.

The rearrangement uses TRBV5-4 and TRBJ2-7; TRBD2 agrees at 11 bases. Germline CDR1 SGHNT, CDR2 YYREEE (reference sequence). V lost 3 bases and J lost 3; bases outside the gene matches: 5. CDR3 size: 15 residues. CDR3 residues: CASSSLAGEGYEQYF. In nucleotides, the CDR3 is TGTGCCAGCAGCTCACTAGCGGGAGAGGGCTACGAGCAGTACTTC.

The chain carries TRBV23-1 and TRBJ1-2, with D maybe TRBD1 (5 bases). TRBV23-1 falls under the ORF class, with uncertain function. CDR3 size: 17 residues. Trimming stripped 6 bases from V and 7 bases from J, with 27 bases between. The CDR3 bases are TGCGCCAGCAGGTACCCTGACGCAGGGTCCGGGAGGTCTGGCTACACCTTC. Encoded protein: CASRYPDAGSGRSGYTF.

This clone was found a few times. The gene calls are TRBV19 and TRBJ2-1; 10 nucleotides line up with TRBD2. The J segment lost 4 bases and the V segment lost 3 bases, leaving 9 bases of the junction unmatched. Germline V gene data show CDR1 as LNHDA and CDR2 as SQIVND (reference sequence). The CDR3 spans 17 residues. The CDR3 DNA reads TGTGCCAGTAGTATCCAGCGGGAGGGCCCTCGGTACAATGAGCAGTTCTTC. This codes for CASSIQREGPRYNEQFF.

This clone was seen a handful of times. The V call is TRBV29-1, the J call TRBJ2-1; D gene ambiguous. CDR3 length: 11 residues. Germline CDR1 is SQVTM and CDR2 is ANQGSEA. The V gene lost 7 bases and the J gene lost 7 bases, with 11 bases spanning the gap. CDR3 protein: CSGSRLNEQFF. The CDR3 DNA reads TGCAGCGGGTCTAGACTGAATGAGCAGTTCTTC.

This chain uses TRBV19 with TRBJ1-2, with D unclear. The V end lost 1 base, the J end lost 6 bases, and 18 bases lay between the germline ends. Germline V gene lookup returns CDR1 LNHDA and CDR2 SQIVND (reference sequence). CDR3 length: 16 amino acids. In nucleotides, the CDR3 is TGTGCCAGTAGTATAGCTCTGTCTCGAGGCGCAGATGGCTACACCTTC. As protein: CASSIALSRGADGYTF.